The 9 T cell receptor beta chains listed next were all sequenced from one sample in a study of blood T cells in healthy people across ages. Together with a sample-barcoded 5' primer, a J-beta primer mix was included in a second PCR lasting roughly 6 to 12 cycles. Using its own MiXCR run on the 5' RACE reads, TCRdb lists one record per CDR3 protein. This table holds roughly 1.6 million distinct CDR3 sequences, around 36% found once. Source material: blood. These receptors all stem from a woman aged 25 to 39 in good health.

In this sample, this clonotype turned up many times. CDR3 in amino acids: CASSLDPVADYNEQFF. Written as DNA, the CDR3 is TGCGCCAGCAGCTTGGACCCAGTAGCCGACTACAATGAGCAGTTCTTC. This sequence joins TRBV5-1 and TRBJ2-1; D remains ambiguous. V lost 0 bases to trimming and J lost 3 bases, with 13 bases between them. The V gene's germline CDR1 is SGHRS and CDR2 YFSETQ. The CDR3 spans 16 residues.

This clonotype was seen at least ten times. The J gene is TRBJ2-5, the V gene TRBV29-1, with no clear D. V lost 8 bases and J 5 bases, leaving 12 bases between the germline ends. Germline CDR1 SQVTM, CDR2 ANQGSEA. This CDR3 region has 11 residues. CDR3 nucleotide sequence: TGCAGCATCCGCCCCCAGGAGACCCAGTACTTC. It yields the protein CSIRPQETQYF.

V is TRBV20-1 and J is TRBJ1-1; 8 positions agree with TRBD1. Germline V gives CDR1 DFQATT, CDR2 SNEGSKA (reference sequence). The CDR3 runs 14 residues. Germline trimming cut 5 bases from V and 6 bases from J; bases unmatched to any gene: 11. The CDR3 DNA follows: TGCAGTGCTGGTGTACAGGGGGGGAGGGCTGAAGCTTTCTTT. Protein: CSAGVQGGRAEAFF.

This clonotype was picked up a small number of times. The chain uses TRBV28 and TRBJ1-5; D unclear. Germline V gene sequence: CDR1 MDHEN, CDR2 SYDVKM. CDR3 size: 12 residues. Trimming pared 7 bases from V and 1 base from J, leaving 5 bases between. CDR3 in DNA: TGTGCCAGCAAGGCCAGCAATCAGCCCCAGCATTTT. It codes for CASKASNQPQHF.

This clonotype was observed at least ten times. The chain employs TRBV20-1 and TRBJ1-2; 9 nucleotides agree with TRBD1. V shed 1 base and J 8 bases; nucleotides not matched to a gene: 5. The CDR3 runs 13 residues. Germline V gene data show CDR1 as DFQATT and CDR2 as SNEGSKA (reference sequence). The CDR3 loop is CSARGDRVGGYTF. CDR3 coding DNA: TGCAGTGCTAGAGGGGACAGGGTGGGCGGCTACACCTTC.

This clonotype was observed a handful of times. V is TRBV21-1 and J is TRBJ2-1. TRBV21-1 is recorded as a pseudogene. CDR3 length: 18 amino acids. The CDR3 nucleotides are TGTGCCAGCAGCAAAGAGGTGTCGCGTGTTAAACCCTACAATGAGCAGTTCTTC. Protein: CASSKEVSRVKPYNEQFF.

V usage is TRBV20-1 and J usage is TRBJ2-7, with TRBD2 identical over 7 bases. The CDR3 contains 14 residues. Trimming at V came to 0 bases and at J to 0 bases, leaving 2 bases not matched to a gene. Germline V gives CDR1 DFQATT, CDR2 SNEGSKA (reference sequence). The CDR3 sequence is CSARDWEGSYEQYF. CDR3 nucleotide sequence: TGCAGTGCTAGAGATTGGGAGGGCTCCTACGAGCAGTACTTC.

This clonotype was observed once. This rearrangement joins TRBV11-2 to TRBJ2-5; 8 bases agree with TRBD1. Germline lookup yields CDR1 SGHAT and CDR2 FQNNGV. The CDR3 spans 18 residues. V lost 0 bases to trimming and J lost 5 bases; unmatched junction nucleotides: 14. The CDR3 protein is CASSLEFSFSGGSETQYF. The CDR3 bases are TGTGCCAGCAGCTTAGAATTCTCATTTTCAGGGGGCTCGGAGACCCAGTACTTC.

The chain couples TRBV7-8 to TRBJ1-2; D remains ambiguous. The CDR3 is 16 residues long. V was clipped by 5 bases and J by 1 base, with 17 bases between them. Germline assignment: CDR1 SGHVS and CDR2 FQNEAQ. The CDR3 coding sequence is TGTGCCAGCAGCCTTAACTCCGGCCCGGTTAACTATGGCTACACCTTC. Encoded protein: CASSLNSGPVNYGYTF. Drawing the rest from reference TRBV7-8 and TRBJ1-2, the complete variable domain is GAGVSQSPRYKVAKRGQDVALRCDPISGHVSLFWYQQALGQGPEFLTYFQNEAQLDKSGLPSDRFFAERPEGSVSTLKIQRTQQEDSAVYLCASSLNSGPVNYGYTFGSGTRLTVV.